Each of the 20 T cell receptor beta chains below was sequenced from the same sample in a study of T cells in tuberculosis. Produced via immunoSEQ multiplex PCR; TCRdb's table is partial and in-frame only. The top ten clones hold approximately 6.2% of a sample with approximately 30,000 clones, under 98% of them seen once. Source material: PBMCs. The receptors derive from a donor aged 10 to 29 with latent tuberculosis or without tuberculosis infection.

The chain has TRBV19 and TRBJ1-2; 9 bases map to TRBD1. The CDR3 is 13 amino acids. Germline V gives CDR1 LNHDA, CDR2 SQIVND (reference sequence). The V gene end was trimmed by 8 bases and the J gene end by 7 bases; junction bases not matched to a gene: 8. This CDR3 reads CASRVQGAGGYTF. In DNA, the CDR3 is TGTGCCAGTCGCGTACAGGGGGCAGGTGGCTACACCTTC.

The chain is built from TRBV18 and TRBJ1-3; D might be TRBD1 (5 bases). The CDR3 spans 15 residues. V lost 3 bases, J lost 2 bases, and 11 bases lay in between. Germline loops: CDR1 KGHSH, CDR2 LQKENI. CDR3 DNA: TGTGCCAGCTCACCCCCAGGGATTCCTGGAAACACCATATATTTT. It codes for CASSPPGIPGNTIYF.

The chain is built from TRBV6-1 and TRBJ2-7, with a weak D call TRBD2 (6 bases). This CDR3 region has 15 residues. Germline assignment: CDR1 MNHNS and CDR2 SASEGT. V was cut by 1 base and J by 0 bases, with 10 bases left in between. CDR3 DNA: TGTGCCAGCAGTGAAGAGAACGGGGGCTCCTACGAGCAGTACTTC. Its translation: CASSEENGGSYEQYF.

V gene TRBV10-3 combines with J gene TRBJ2-5; 15 positions agree with TRBD2. CDR3 length: 18 residues. V gave up 5 bases and J gave up 2 bases; unmatched junction bases: 9. CDR1 is ENHRY, CDR2 SYGVKD, per germline. In nucleotides, the CDR3 is TGTGCCATCAGTCGGACTAGCGGGGGGGCATCAGTTCAAGAGACCCAGTACTTC. Residues: CAISRTSGGASVQETQYF.

V and J are TRBV6-6 and TRBJ2-7; D gene uncertain. This CDR3 is built from 15 residues. Germline V lookup: CDR1 MNHNY, CDR2 SVGAGI (reference sequence). Trimming removed 2 bases at V and 0 bases at J, with 11 bases between. CDR3 bases: TGTGCCAGCAGTTACGGGCAACTCTCCTCCTACGAGCAGTACTTC. As protein: CASSYGQLSSYEQYF.

The CDR3 here is CASSKMDTWDYTF. The CDR3 DNA sequence: TGTGCCAGCAGTAAGATGGACACCTGGGACTACACCTTC. This chain uses TRBV6-6 with TRBJ1-2, with a possible D match to TRBD1 (5 bases). The CDR3 spans 13 residues. The V end was cut by 5 bases, the J end by 10 bases, with 17 bases between. Germline V lookup: CDR1 MNHNY, CDR2 SVGAGI (reference sequence).

The rearrangement joins TRBV5-1 to TRBJ2-1; 13 bases line up with TRBD2. The germline CDR1 and CDR2 sequences are SGHRS and YFSETQ. V dropped 4 bases and J dropped 4; count of bases not matched to a gene: 8. The CDR3 loop spans 17 amino acids. The CDR3 spells CASSLGTSGMAYNEQFF. For the CDR3, the DNA is TGCGCCAGCAGCCTCGGGACTAGCGGGATGGCTTACAATGAGCAGTTCTTC.

The V call is TRBV11-2, the J call TRBJ2-5; 16 bases map to TRBD2. Unmatched junction bases numbered 6, after V lost 4 bases and J lost 1 base. Germline lookup yields CDR1 SGHAT and CDR2 FQNNGV. This CDR3 has 18 amino acids. The CDR3 DNA follows: TGTGCCAGCAGCTGGGGGACTAGCGGGAGGGACTCCCAAGAGACCCAGTACTTC. Residues: CASSWGTSGRDSQETQYF.

CDR3 residues: CASSSQRGGWDEQFF. The CDR3 bases are TGTGCCAGCAGCTCCCAGCGGGGGGGCTGGGATGAGCAGTTCTTC. V is TRBV7-3 and J is TRBJ2-1; 10 bases agree with TRBD2. This CDR3 region has 15 residues. Germline V CDR1 and CDR2: SGHTA, FQGTGA. The V segment lost 4 bases and the J segment 8 bases; nucleotides outside the gene matches: 8.

The chain links TRBV19 to TRBJ1-2; TRBD1 agrees at 8 bases. The ends lost 3 bases at V and 11 bases at J; junction bases unmatched: 8. Per germline, CDR1 LNHDA and CDR2 SQIVND (reference sequence). This CDR3 is 13 amino acids long. The CDR3 DNA is TGTGCCAGTAGTATCGGACAGGGAGTTGGTTACACCTTC. This codes for CASSIGQGVGYTF.

The genes are TRBV27 and TRBJ2-7; D perhaps matches TRBD1 (6 bases). Trimming left V 5 bases short and J 3 bases short, with 14 bases between. Germline CDR1 and CDR2: MNHEY and SMNVEV (reference sequence). The CDR3 covers 14 residues. CDR3 residues: CASSRTGTDYEQYF. CDR3 DNA sequence: TGTGCCAGCAGTCGAACAGGGACCGACTACGAGCAGTACTTC.

The rearrangement joins TRBV11-3 to TRBJ2-5; possibly TRBD2 for D (5 bases). CDR3 length: 13 amino acids. V was pared by 5 bases and J by 5 bases, with 12 bases between. Germline V gene sequence: CDR1 SGHNT, CDR2 YENEEA. The CDR3 nucleotides are TGTGCCAGCAGCAAAAAAGGCGGGGAGACCCAGTACTTC. It encodes CASSKKGGETQYF.

This chain uses TRBV30 with TRBJ1-4; D is possibly TRBD1 (6 bases). The germline gives CDR1 GTSNPN, CDR2 SVGIG (reference sequence). V was shortened by 2 bases and J by 4 bases, with 14 bases between the two germline ends. This CDR3 is 15 amino acids long. DNA for the CDR3: TGTGCCTGGAGTCGCTCCGGACAGATTAATGAAAAACTGTTTTTT. Amino acids: CAWSRSGQINEKLFF.

CDR3 sequence: CASPPGTARGYTF. The CDR3 DNA reads as TGTGCCAGCCCCCCAGGGACAGCACGTGGCTACACCTTC. The chain is built from TRBV27 and TRBJ1-2, with TRBD1 matching over 7 bases. The CDR3 contains 13 residues. Germline assignment: CDR1 MNHEY and CDR2 SMNVEV (reference sequence). With V trimmed by 8 bases and J by 7 bases, 10 bases remained unmatched.

The V call is TRBV5-1, the J call TRBJ2-2, with D hard to call. Germline values: CDR1 SGHRS, CDR2 YFSETQ. This CDR3 comprises 13 residues. The V end lost 6 bases, the J end lost 8 bases, and 14 bases lay between the germline ends. CDR3 DNA: TGCGCCAGCACGTTAACAGTTGGTGGGGAGCTGTTTTTT. This codes for CASTLTVGGELFF.

The rearrangement joins TRBV30 to TRBJ2-3; D remains unclear. CDR1 is GTSNPN, CDR2 SVGIG, per germline (reference sequence). Trimming pared 1 base from V and 2 bases from J, leaving 13 bases between. This CDR3 is 15 amino acids long. CDR3 sequence (DNA): TGTGCCTGGAGTGCAGGCCAGCCCTACACAGATACGCAGTATTTT. It specifies CAWSAGQPYTDTQYF.

This clone appeared a single time. The genes are TRBV2 and TRBJ2-3, with a weak D call TRBD2 (7 bases). The germline CDR1 and CDR2 sequences are SNHLY and FYNNEI. Trimming left V 2 bases short and J 7 bases short, with 13 bases between. The CDR3 length is 14 residues. CDR3 sequence reads: CASSESRGGHTQYF. CDR3 bases: TGTGCCAGCAGTGAATCTAGGGGGGGACATACGCAGTATTTT. Variable domain in full (rest from reference TRBV2 and TRBJ2-3): EPEVTQTPSHQVTQMGQEVILRCVPISNHLYFYWYRQILGQKVEFLVSFYNNEISEKSEIFDDQFSVERPDGSNFTLKIRSTKLEDSAMYFCASSESRGGHTQYFGPGTRLTVL.

This rearrangement joins TRBV18 to TRBJ2-1, with 10 bases identical to TRBD2. Germline V CDR1 and CDR2: KGHSH, LQKENI. The CDR3 covers 15 residues. Trimming took 2 bases from V and 6 from J; bases not matched to a gene: 4. The CDR3 DNA sequence: TGTGCCAGCTCACCAACCGGACTAGCGGCCAATGAGCAGTTCTTC. This translates into CASSPTGLAANEQFF.

The chain links TRBV2 to TRBJ1-1; D gene unclear. CDR3 length: 14 amino acids. Germline V gene data show CDR1 as SNHLY and CDR2 as FYNNEI. V was trimmed by 5 bases and J by 3 bases, leaving 13 bases between them. The CDR3 bases are TGTGCCAGCAGTTTCCTCGGTGAGGACACTGAAGCTTTCTTT. As protein: CASSFLGEDTEAFF.

The J gene is TRBJ1-1, the V gene TRBV5-1; tentative D call: TRBD1 (5 bases). This CDR3 region has 16 residues. With 4 bases removed from V and 4 bases from J, the gap between germline ends came to 20 bases. The germline CDR1 and CDR2 sequences are SGHRS and YFSETQ. CDR3 in amino acids: CASSLTGSGRGTEAFF. In DNA form, the CDR3 reads TGCGCCAGCAGCCTTACTGGCTCAGGAAGGGGCACTGAAGCTTTCTTT.